This T cell receptor beta chain was sequenced for a study of cytomegalovirus exposure and HLA in healthy donors. CDR1 MDHEN and CDR2 SYDVKM come from the germline V gene. Trimming took off 4 bases at V and 3 bases at J, with 15 bases between the two ends. The CDR3 has 15 amino acids. Researchers ran the PCR with 60 Vbeta and 13 Jbeta primers. Study processing details: A follow-up analysis tallied about 88 million unique TCR beta chains, about 10 million shared. This table comes from immunoSEQ multiplex PCR, and its TCRdb copy is limited to in-frame clones, with some not included. The V and J calls and the clone size are those of that table, but D and trimming were determined from the DNA. The table lists hundreds of thousands of clones, 75% to 85% of them singletons.

The V and J genes are TRBV28 and TRBJ1-1, with a tentative D call TRBD1 (5 bases). The source material was PBMCs. The TCR sequence derives from a woman between 55 and 75 years old in good health and CMV-seropositive. The CDR3 DNA reads as TGTGCCAGCAGTTCCCAGAGACCGACAGACACTGAAGCTTTCTTT. This encodes CASSSQRPTDTEAFF. The complete variable domain, with remaining parts taken from reference TRBV28 and TRBJ1-1, reads DVKVTQSSRYLVKRTGEKVFLECVQDMDHENMFWYRQDPGLGLRLIYFSYDVKMKEKGDIPEGYSVSREKKERFSLILESASTNQTSMYLCASSSQRPTDTEAFFGQGTRLTVV.